Below are 14 T cell receptor beta chains sequenced from a single sample in a study of blood T cell repertoires in COVID-19. Sequencing was performed with immunoSEQ multiplex PCR; in TCRdb, only in-frame clones are kept and a portion is missing. The sample carries about 120,000 clones, about 81% recorded once. Source material: peripheral blood. These receptors came from a woman in her forties or fifties with acute or convalescent COVID-19.

The chain recombines TRBV2 with TRBJ2-5, with 10 bases fitting TRBD2. Trimming cost V 6 bases and J 5 bases; bases outside gene matches: 9. Germline assignment: CDR1 SNHLY and CDR2 FYNNEI. This CDR3 has 15 residues. CDR3 in amino acids: CASSLAGVVWETQYF. The CDR3 nucleotides read TGTGCCAGCAGCCTAGCGGGAGTGGTGTGGGAGACCCAGTACTTC.

The chain is built from TRBV30 and TRBJ1-4; 7 bases line up with TRBD1. Trimming at V came to 0 bases and at J to 4 bases, leaving 2 bases not matched to a gene. This CDR3 comprises 14 residues. From germline, CDR1 is GTSNPN and CDR2 SVGIG (reference sequence). CDR3 loop: CAWSVGDSNEKLFF. CDR3 nucleotides: TGTGCCTGGAGTGTGGGGGACAGTAATGAAAAACTGTTTTTT.

The table lists this clone with a few counts. The V and J genes are TRBV29-1 and TRBJ2-7; 7 positions match TRBD2. Germline lookup yields CDR1 SQVTM and CDR2 ANQGSEA. The length of the CDR3 is 15 residues. V lost 6 bases to trimming and J lost 2 bases; unmatched junction nucleotides: 13. The CDR3 sequence: CSVCLVRSGTYEQYF. DNA of the CDR3: TGCAGCGTCTGCCTGGTACGAAGCGGGACCTACGAGCAGTACTTC.

This sequence joins TRBV19 and TRBJ1-1; TRBD1 matches at 10 bases. V lost 5 bases to trimming and J lost 0 bases; unmatched junction nucleotides: 6. The CDR3 loop spans 16 amino acids. Germline loops: CDR1 LNHDA, CDR2 SQIVND (reference sequence). The CDR3 region has the DNA TGTGCCAGTAGTCCGGGACAGGGGCGGATGAACACTGAAGCTTTCTTT. Protein: CASSPGQGRMNTEAFF.

The gene calls are TRBV5-1 and TRBJ2-6; D is perhaps TRBD2 (6 bases). Germline V gene data show CDR1 as SGHRS and CDR2 as YFSETQ. Trimming took off 0 bases at V and 1 base at J, with 8 bases between the two ends. The CDR3 length is 16 residues. As DNA, the CDR3 is TGCGCCAGCAGCTTGGAAAGCGGGTCTGGGGCCAACGTCCTGACTTTC. Translated: CASSLESGSGANVLTF. Drawing the rest from reference TRBV5-1 and TRBJ2-6, the complete variable domain is KAGVTQTPRYLIKTRGQQVTLSCSPISGHRSVSWYQQTPGQGLQFLFEYFSETQRNKGNFPGRFSGRQFSNSRSEMNVSTLELGDSALYLCASSLESGSGANVLTFGAGSRLTVL.

This chain joins TRBV2 and TRBJ1-6; the D is unclear. V was clipped by 4 bases and J by 7 bases, with 14 bases between them. The CDR3 length is 15 residues. Germline V gene sequence: CDR1 SNHLY, CDR2 FYNNEI. CDR3 region: CASSVQQARNSPLHF. The CDR3 region has the DNA TGTGCCAGCAGTGTTCAGCAGGCTCGAAATTCACCCCTCCACTTT.

The rearrangement links TRBV9 to TRBJ2-5; 8 nucleotides align to TRBD2. Germline trimming cut 0 bases from V and 0 bases from J; bases unmatched to any gene: 7. This CDR3 is built from 17 residues. In germline, CDR1 is SGDLS, CDR2 YYNGEE. CDR3 region: CASSVEPLAGYQETQYF. DNA of the CDR3: TGTGCCAGCAGCGTAGAACCCCTAGCGGGTTACCAAGAGACCCAGTACTTC.

There are a few counts of this clone. The chain recombines TRBV28 with TRBJ1-5; D might be TRBD1 (5 bases). Germline V gene lookup returns CDR1 MDHEN and CDR2 SYDVKM. The V end lost 7 bases, the J end lost 5 bases, and 15 bases lay between the germline ends. The CDR3 is made up of 14 amino acids. The CDR3 nucleotides read TGTGCCAGCATCCTGGTGGGGGGAGATCAGCCCCAGCATTTT. Protein product: CASILVGGDQPQHF. Filled out from reference TRBV28 and TRBJ1-5, the complete variable domain reads DVKVTQSSRYLVKRTGEKVFLECVQDMDHENMFWYRQDPGLGLRLIYFSYDVKMKEKGDIPEGYSVSREKKERFSLILESASTNQTSMYLCASILVGGDQPQHFGDGTRLSIL.

The chain has TRBV27 and TRBJ2-7, with 8 nucleotides matching TRBD2. Germline-derived CDR1 and CDR2 are MNHEY and SMNVEV (reference sequence). The CDR3 loop spans 16 amino acids. After removal of 2 bases from V and 6 bases from J, the junction contained 12 bases not matched to a gene. CDR3 in DNA: TGTGCCAGCAGTTTACTAAAGTCTAGCGGGCCTGGCGAGCAGTACTTC. This gives the protein CASSLLKSSGPGEQYF.

The chain employs TRBV6-2 or TRBV6-3 and TRBJ1-1; TRBD1 agrees at 9 bases. The V gene end was trimmed by 5 bases and the J gene end by 8 bases; junction bases not matched to a gene: 9. CDR1 and CDR2 from the germline V gene are MNHEY and SVGEGT. The CDR3 sequence is 14 residues long. The CDR3 reads CASSPRTGAREAFF. Written as DNA, the CDR3 is TGTGCCAGCAGTCCGAGGACAGGGGCCAGAGAAGCTTTCTTT.

J is TRBJ1-5 and V is TRBV5-8; 9 bases align to TRBD1. Germline V gene data show CDR1 as SGHTS and CDR2 as YDEGEE. The V gene end was trimmed by 0 bases and the J gene end by 4 bases; junction bases not matched to a gene: 5. The CDR3 runs to 16 residues. CDR3 in DNA: TGTGCCAGCAGCTTGGAAATCGGACAGGGGAATCAGCCCCAGCATTTT. Protein product: CASSLEIGQGNQPQHF.

In regard to this clone: At the DNA level, this CDR3 is encoded by other sequences in the same sample as well. CDR3 sequence (DNA): TGTGCCAGCAGTTTAGCAGGGCTAGAGACCCAGTACTTC. This gives the protein CASSLAGLETQYF. J is TRBJ2-5 and V is TRBV28; possible D gene TRBD1, 5 bases. The V end lost 2 bases, the J end lost 4 bases, and 8 bases lay between the germline ends. Germline V gives CDR1 MDHEN, CDR2 SYDVKM. This CDR3 is built from 13 residues.

The V and J genes are TRBV10-3 and TRBJ2-3; 9 nucleotides align to TRBD2. The V gene's germline CDR1 is ENHRY and CDR2 SYGVKD. This CDR3 is 13 amino acids long. V lost 7 bases, J lost 4 bases, and 3 bases stayed unmatched. The CDR3 nucleotides are TGTGCCATCACAAGCGGGGGGCCAGATACGCAGTATTTT. Protein product: CAITSGGPDTQYF.

The rearrangement links TRBV27 to TRBJ1-5; TRBD1 matches at 7 bases. The germline gives CDR1 MNHEY, CDR2 SMNVEV (reference sequence). Losses at the gene ends were 6 bases for V and 0 bases for J; bases not matched to a gene: 5. The CDR3 loop spans 15 amino acids. The DNA for the CDR3 is TGTGCCAGCAGCCGACAGGGATATAGCAATCAGCCCCAGCATTTT. The encoded protein is CASSRQGYSNQPQHF.